The TCR beta chain under discussion was sequenced for a study of blood T cell repertoires in COVID-19. As for the study in general: Donors in the United States, Italy and Spain gave samples during acute or convalescent COVID-19. T cells, B-cell-depleted T cells, or PBMCs provided the cDNA or gDNA that served as material.

This clone was observed a single time. Per the original methods: Reference gene primer amplification yielded estimated nucleated cell counts. Profiling relied on immunoSEQ multiplex PCR, and the TCRdb table lists in-frame clones only, not all of them. That table supplies the V and J calls and clone size; D and trimming were determined from the DNA. The sample has 73,000 or so clones, 65% to 90% seen once; the top ten hold around 5.6%. V dropped 3 bases and J dropped 6 bases, with 11 bases sitting between them. The CDR3 covers 14 residues. Germline CDR1 and CDR2: LNHDA and SQIVND (reference sequence). The rearrangement joins TRBV19 to TRBJ2-2; D remains ambiguous. Sequences were obtained from peripheral blood. This sequence originates from an older woman with acute or convalescent COVID-19. CDR3 nucleotides: TGTGCCAGTAGTATTGCCGAACCGGCCGGGGAGCTGTTTTTT. Amino acids: CASSIAEPAGELFF.